Presented here are 29 T cell receptor beta chains from one specimen sequenced in a study of regulatory T cells in long-lasting Graves disease. For TCR beta, libraries came from iRepertoire HTBI primers and Arm-PCR of CDR3 regions. MiXCR, applied by TCRdb to the multiplex PCR reads, yields one record per CDR3 protein. The sample yields hundreds of thousands of distinct CDR3 sequences, 20% to 25% seen once. Time point denoted: persistent/refractory GD, antithyroid drugs over 5 years with positive TRAb. There was RNA extracted from PBMCs, and the TCR library was made from it. Sample: peripheral blood mononuclear cells (PBMCs), taken when the disease was refractory, from a patient treated with antithyroid drugs. These receptors were taken from a female donor with Graves disease.

DNA of the CDR3: TGTGCCAGCAGCTTAGGTTTGGGTCAGAAAGAGACCCAGTACTTC. This gives the protein CASSLGLGQKETQYF. The chain combines TRBV7-9 with TRBJ2-5, with no clear D. The CDR3 runs 15 residues. Deletions cut 1 base from V and 3 bases from J, with 12 bases between. Germline V gene lookup returns CDR1 SEHNR and CDR2 FQNEAQ (reference sequence).

About this clonotype itself: A read error may produce the germline difference seen at one junction end. V usage is TRBV7-2 and J usage is TRBJ1-1, with D perhaps matching TRBD1 (5 bases). The CDR3 consists of 16 residues. CDR1 is SGHTA, CDR2 FQGNSA, per germline. CDR3 residues: CASSQDRQPSGTEAFF. The CDR3 DNA follows: TGCGCCAGCAGCCAAGATCGACAGCCGAGTGGCACTGAAGCTTTCTTT. The whole variable domain, remainder taken from reference TRBV7-2 and TRBJ1-1, is GAGVSQSPSNKVTEKGKDVELRCDPISGHTALYWYRQSLGQGLEFLIYFQGNSAPDKSGLPSDRFSAERTGGSVSTLTIQRTQQEDSAVYLCASSQDRQPSGTEAFFGQGTRLTVV.

This clonotype was counted only a few times. The chain combines TRBV7-2 with TRBJ1-5; 9 positions match TRBD1. Trimming removed 4 bases from V and 1 base from J; junction bases left unmatched: 5. This CDR3 is built from 16 residues. The V gene's germline CDR1 is SGHTA and CDR2 FQGNSA. CDR3 nucleotide sequence: TGTGCCAGCAGCTCGCCGACAGGGGGAAGCAATCAGCCCCAGCATTTT. Its protein is CASSSPTGGSNQPQHF.

This clonotype occurred many times. The chain recombines TRBV2 with TRBJ2-7; perhaps TRBD1 as D (6 bases). Trimming stripped 8 bases from V and 4 bases from J, with 15 bases between. This CDR3 is 13 amino acids long. Germline V gene lookup returns CDR1 SNHLY and CDR2 FYNNEI. The CDR3 coding sequence is TGTGCCAGCGAACAGGGAGATGAATACGAGCAGTACTTC. Its protein is CASEQGDEYEQYF.

The chain couples TRBV7-9 to TRBJ2-7; D remains ambiguous. With 3 bases removed from V and 5 bases from J, the gap between germline ends came to 14 bases. Germline V CDR1 and CDR2: SEHNR, FQNEAQ (reference sequence). The CDR3 contains 14 residues. For the CDR3, the DNA is TGTGCCAGCAGCTTGCCCGGGCTTTTCCACGAGCAGTACTTC. It is translated as CASSLPGLFHEQYF. The full variable domain, its missing parts supplied by reference TRBV7-9 and TRBJ2-7, is DTGVSQNPRHKITKRGQNVTFRCDPISEHNRLYWYRQTLGQGPEFLTYFQNEAQLEKSRLLSDRFSAERPKGSFSTLEIQRTEQGDSAMYLCASSLPGLFHEQYFGPGTRLTVT.

This clonotype appeared many times. The chain recombines TRBV2 with TRBJ2-5, with a possible D match to TRBD2 (6 bases). Trimming shortened V by 0 bases and J by 4 bases, and 15 bases separated the two germline ends. The CDR3 has 16 amino acids. In germline, CDR1 is SNHLY, CDR2 FYNNEI. This CDR3 reads CASSEALGGTGETQYF. Here the CDR3 DNA reads TGTGCCAGCAGTGAAGCGCTGGGGGGAACGGGAGAGACCCAGTACTTC.

This clonotype appeared many times. The V gene is TRBV7-9, the J gene TRBJ1-2; 8 bases fit TRBD1. CDR3 length: 13 residues. V shed 0 bases and J 13 bases; nucleotides not matched to a gene: 7. Germline V gives CDR1 SEHNR, CDR2 FQNEAQ (reference sequence). CDR3 DNA: TGTGCCAGCAGCTTAGCGGCGGGACAGGCCGTCACCTTC. The encoded protein is CASSLAAGQAVTF.

In its sample, this clonotype was seen a few times. The chain combines TRBV7-2 with TRBJ2-7; a weak D match, TRBD2 (7 bases). The V end lost 3 bases, the J end lost 3 bases, and 15 bases lay between the germline ends. Germline loops: CDR1 SGHTA, CDR2 FQGNSA. The CDR3 length is 15 residues. The CDR3 DNA reads TGTGCCAGCAGCTTCCCACCGGGGGGCGACTACGAGCAGTACTTC. It encodes CASSFPPGGDYEQYF. The whole variable domain, filled in from reference TRBV7-2 and TRBJ2-7, reads GAGVSQSPSNKVTEKGKDVELRCDPISGHTALYWYRQSLGQGLEFLIYFQGNSAPDKSGLPSDRFSAERTGGSVSTLTIQRTQQEDSAVYLCASSFPPGGDYEQYFGPGTRLTVT.

This clonotype was observed once. J is TRBJ1-5 and V is TRBV20-1; D gene unclear. CDR3 size: 13 residues. Germline V gene sequence: CDR1 DFQATT, CDR2 SNEGSKA (reference sequence). The germline V and J ends were trimmed by 7 bases and 1 base, with 11 bases remaining between them. The CDR3 nucleotides are TGCAGTGTAGAGACATTCAGCAATCAGCCCCAGCATTTT. Translation: CSVETFSNQPQHF.

This chain joins TRBV13 and TRBJ2-7; D perhaps matches TRBD2 (8 bases). CDR1 and CDR2 from the germline V gene are PRHDT and FYEKMQ (reference sequence). V was shortened by 5 bases and J by 7 bases, with 27 bases between the two germline ends. The CDR3 is 17 amino acids. CDR3 region: CASSETTGLYSGSEQYF. The DNA for the CDR3 is TGTGCCAGCAGCGAGACGACAGGGCTTTACAGCGGGAGTGAGCAGTACTTC.

A remark on this clonotype: The germline gene is not matched at one end of the junction; a read error may be the cause. The chain uses TRBV7-2 and TRBJ2-5; a weak D match, TRBD2 (5 bases). Per the germline V gene, CDR1 is SGHTA and CDR2 is FQGNSA. CDR3 length: 15 residues. CDR3 sequence: CASGLEGSLRETQYF. The CDR3, as DNA: TGTGCCAGCGGCTTAGAAGGGAGTTTGCGAGAGACCCAGTACTTC.

This clonotype showed up just a few times. The junction shows a germline mismatch at one end, possibly a read error. The chain couples TRBV4-1 to TRBJ1-4, with 8 bases fitting TRBD1. This CDR3 is built from 14 residues. CDR1 is MGHRA, CDR2 YSYEKL, per germline. For the CDR3, the DNA is TGTGCCAGCAGCCAAGAGGGGACAGGCGAAAAACTGTTTTTT. Residues: CASSQEGTGEKLFF.

V is TRBV9 and J is TRBJ2-2, with 7 bases that match TRBD1. In germline, CDR1 is SGDLS, CDR2 YYNGEE. V shed 4 bases, J shed 1 base, and the junction held 7 bases outside the gene matches. The CDR3 totals 16 residues. The DNA of the CDR3 is TGTGCCAGCAGCCCCTTGGGGGACAGGAACACCGGGGAGCTGTTTTTT. Its protein is CASSPLGDRNTGELFF.

In its sample, this clonotype was seen many times. In DNA, the CDR3 is TGTGCCGCCCATAGCGGCTACCAAGAGACCCAGTACTTC. Its protein product is CAAHSGYQETQYF. V usage is TRBV28 and J usage is TRBJ2-5; a weak D match, TRBD2 (6 bases). The germline gives CDR1 MDHEN, CDR2 SYDVKM. The CDR3 covers 13 residues. Between the trimmed V and J ends, which lost 11 bases and 0 bases, there was a span of 13 bases.

This clonotype was counted at least ten times. The J gene is TRBJ2-7, the V gene TRBV7-9; weak D call: TRBD1 (5 bases). Trimming cost V 10 bases and J 2 bases, with 18 bases left between them. This CDR3 is built from 14 residues. The germline CDR1 and CDR2 sequences are SEHNR and FQNEAQ (reference sequence). CDR3 sequence: CATRPGQETYEQYF. CDR3 coding DNA: TGTGCCACCCGGCCAGGGCAGGAGACCTACGAGCAGTACTTC. Filled out from reference TRBV7-9 and TRBJ2-7, the complete variable domain reads DTGVSQNPRHKITKRGQNVTFRCDPISEHNRLYWYRQTLGQGPEFLTYFQNEAQLEKSRLLSDRFSAERPKGSFSTLEIQRTEQGDSAMYLCATRPGQETYEQYFGPGTRLTVT.

This clonotype was seen a handful of times. The chain is built from TRBV7-2 and TRBJ2-7; 7 nucleotides match TRBD1. Trimming at V came to 3 bases and at J to 2 bases, leaving 4 bases not matched to a gene. The germline gives CDR1 SGHTA, CDR2 FQGNSA. This CDR3 is built from 14 residues. The DNA of the CDR3 is TGTGCCAGCAGCTTCCCAGGGGGAACCTACGAGCAGTACTTC. Translating it yields CASSFPGGTYEQYF.

The chain joins TRBV20-1 to TRBJ1-1, with no clear D. The CDR3 consists of 12 residues. The germline CDR1 and CDR2 sequences are DFQATT and SNEGSKA (reference sequence). The germline V and J ends were trimmed by 1 base and 1 base, with 4 bases remaining between them. CDR3 sequence reads: CSARAPNTEAFF. The CDR3 bases are TGCAGTGCTAGAGCCCCGAACACTGAAGCTTTCTTT.

This sequence joins TRBV29-1 and TRBJ2-5, with D possibly being TRBD2 (6 bases). Germline-derived CDR1 and CDR2 are SQVTM and ANQGSEA. The length of the CDR3 is 15 residues. Trimming took 6 bases from V and 5 from J, leaving 22 bases between them. CDR3 sequence reads: CSVVPGLQTGETQYF. As DNA, the CDR3 is TGCAGCGTCGTGCCGGGACTCCAAACGGGGGAGACCCAGTACTTC. Filled out from reference TRBV29-1 and TRBJ2-5, the complete variable domain reads SAVISQKPSRDICQRGTSLTIQCQVDSQVTMMFWYRQQPGQSLTLIATANQGSEATYESGFVIDKFPISRPNLTFSTLTVSNMSPEDSSIYLCSVVPGLQTGETQYFGPGTRLLVL.

V and J are TRBV7-2 and TRBJ1-5; maybe TRBD1 (6 bases). V was clipped by 0 bases and J by 6 bases, with 12 bases between them. The V gene's germline CDR1 is SGHTA and CDR2 FQGNSA. CDR3 length: 15 amino acids. This CDR3 is CASSLAWAGVQPQHF. CDR3 in DNA: TGTGCCAGCAGCTTAGCGTGGGCAGGGGTTCAGCCCCAGCATTTT.

Ten or more counts support this clonotype. One end of the junction does not line up with germline, which may come from a read error. The chain combines TRBV11-2 with TRBJ2-7; possible D gene TRBD2, 6 bases. This CDR3 has 11 amino acids. Germline loops: CDR1 SGHAT, CDR2 FQNNGV. The CDR3 DNA is TGTGCCAGCAGCTTAACCCGGGACTCTCAGTTC. Protein: CASSLTRDSQF.

This clonotype showed up many times. This chain connects TRBV18 to TRBJ2-5, with D perhaps TRBD1 (6 bases). The CDR3 length is 15 residues. Looked up from germline, CDR1 is KGHSH and CDR2 is LQKENI. Trimming left V 3 bases short and J 1 base short, with 12 bases between. The DNA of the CDR3 is TGTGCCAGCTCACCCTACTGGACAGCCCAAGAGACCCAGTACTTC. Amino acids: CASSPYWTAQETQYF.

The chain carries TRBV20-1 and TRBJ1-2, with D tentatively TRBD1 (5 bases). CDR1 and CDR2 from the germline V gene are DFQATT and SNEGSKA (reference sequence). V was trimmed by 1 base and J by 2 bases, leaving 14 bases between them. This CDR3 comprises 15 residues. Here the CDR3 DNA reads TGCAGTGCTAGAGGGGTCGACAGCGAGAACTATGGCTACACCTTC. Translating gives CSARGVDSENYGYTF.

This clonotype was counted only a few times. The gene calls are TRBV29-1 and TRBJ2-5; 7 bases are a match to TRBD1. The CDR3 length is 13 residues. J lost 1 base, V lost 5 bases, and 4 bases had no gene match. Germline lookup yields CDR1 SQVTM and CDR2 ANQGSEA. This CDR3 reads CSVSGTVQETQYF. In nucleotides, the CDR3 is TGCAGCGTTTCCGGGACAGTCCAAGAGACCCAGTACTTC.

As concerns this clonotype: The junction does not match germline at one end; this may be a read error. The CDR3, as DNA: TGCAGTGCTAGTTTTGGGGGTAGCAATCAGTCCCAGCATTTT. As protein: CSASFGGSNQSQHF. The V call is TRBV20-1, the J call TRBJ1-5; possible D gene TRBD1, 5 bases. The germline CDR1 and CDR2 sequences are DFQATT and SNEGSKA (reference sequence). The CDR3 runs 14 residues.

This clonotype was counted only a few times. The genes are TRBV24-1 and TRBJ2-5; weak D call: TRBD2 (6 bases). Trimming cost V 1 base and J 5 bases, with 13 bases left between them. The germline V gene encodes CDR1 KGHDR and CDR2 SFDVKD. The CDR3 has 15 residues. CDR3 DNA: TGTGCCACCAGTGATTTCGGGGGTCCTGGGGAGACCCAGTACTTC. Protein product: CATSDFGGPGETQYF.

In the case of this clonotype: One junction end does not reproduce the germline sequence, and a read error may be involved. The V gene is TRBV29-1, the J gene TRBJ2-7; D is possibly TRBD1 (5 bases). This CDR3 spans 14 amino acids. Germline assignment: CDR1 SQVTM and CDR2 ANQGSEA. The DNA of the CDR3 is TGCAGCGTTTACGTAAGGGGTTATCCCTACAAGCAGTACTTC. The encoded protein is CSVYVRGYPYKQYF.

The chain carries TRBV6-1 and TRBJ2-7, with 8 bases aligning to TRBD1. This CDR3 spans 16 amino acids. With 1 base clipped from V and 2 bases from J, the junction kept 7 bases outside the gene matches. Germline CDR1 MNHNS, CDR2 SASEGT. The CDR3 DNA reads TGTGCCAGCAGTGAAGTTGGGCAGGGGGCCCCCTACGAGCAGTACTTC. Protein: CASSEVGQGAPYEQYF.

This clonotype was counted between two and nine times. Here the CDR3 DNA reads TGTGCCAGCAGCCCCCCCGAATGGGGCAATGAGCAGTTCTTC. It yields the protein CASSPPEWGNEQFF. J is TRBJ2-1 and V is TRBV12-3 or TRBV12-4; D is unclear. The CDR3 extends over 14 amino acids. The V and J ends lost 6 bases and 6 bases respectively, with 15 bases between them.

This clonotype came up many times. This rearrangement joins TRBV12-3 or TRBV12-4 to TRBJ2-7; no firm D call. The V and J ends lost 5 bases and 0 bases respectively, with 14 bases between them. The CDR3 sequence is 15 residues long. The CDR3 DNA is TGTGCCAGCAGTCCAGACTCTTCCTCCTCCTACGAGCAGTACTTC. Translated: CASSPDSSSSYEQYF.